The rows below give T cell receptor beta chains drawn from one sample of a study of blood T cell repertoires in COVID-19. The data were produced by immunoSEQ multiplex PCR, yet TCRdb's version contains in-frame clones alone and is incomplete. Here the sample spans about 250,000 clones, approximately 85% being singletons. The sequenced sample consisted of peripheral blood. These receptors were collected from a woman older than 75 with COVID-19, enrolled during active disease. Each CDR3 is given without its conserved first and last residue.

>TRBJ1-3|TRBV11-2|12
ASSLVTGKDTIY
>TRBJ1-1|TRBV28|11
ASSLPRQSEAF
>TRBJ2-3|TRBV24-1|12
ATGGGLTPDTQY
>TRBJ1-2|TRBV6-5|10
ASRTGWSGYT
>TRBJ2-3|TRBV6-6|9
ASSGGNTQY
>TRBJ2-7|TRBV7-8|11
ASSFDQGSEQY
>TRBJ1-5|TRBV6-6|13
ASRQGAQGNQPQH
>TRBJ2-5|TRBV29-1|10
SVAGNEKTQY
>TRBJ2-7|TRBV5-1|9
ASSPDRGQY
>TRBJ1-6|TRBV2|12
ASSFRGSVSPLH
>TRBJ1-2|TRBV15|13
ATSRDRGSGYGYT
>TRBJ1-6|TRBV3-1/TRBV3-2|11
ASSWDTNSPLH
>TRBJ2-5|TRBV5-1|9
ASAVGETQY
>TRBJ2-1|TRBV2|12
ASMGQGAYNEQF
>TRBJ2-3|TRBV4-2|14
ASTEPGLAKTDTQY
>TRBJ1-6|TRBV10-3|11
AISERGDSPLH
>TRBJ1-2|TRBV19|13
ASSSGTDYNYGYT
>TRBJ2-5|TRBV2|13
ASSPGGRTQETQY
>TRBJ1-4|TRBV11-2|14
ASSLGRGGTNEKLF
>TRBJ1-2|TRBV12-3/TRBV12-4|9
ASSERDGYT
>TRBJ1-4|TRBV11-2|11
ASSLGVNEKLF
>TRBJ1-2|TRBV5-1|13
ASSIATGNNYGYT
>TRBJ1-2|TRBV7-9|11
ASSIGTDYGYT
>TRBJ2-7|TRBV7-8|13
ASSLELAVSYEQY
>TRBJ1-5|TRBV6-5|11
ASHRGSNQPQH
>TRBJ2-3|TRBV7-3|14
ASSPLLAGGKDTQY
>TRBJ1-1|TRBV19|13
ASSIVSQGNTEAF
>TRBJ2-3|TRBV18|14
ASSPQRGGGTDTQY
>TRBJ2-3|TRBV4-3|12
ASSQGLGADTQY
>TRBJ1-2|TRBV11-1|11
ASSPGQGSGYT
>TRBJ2-5|TRBV30|10
AGARGQETQY
>TRBJ2-7|TRBV6-5|13
ASSYSAGAGFEQY
>TRBJ1-1|TRBV27|17
ASSSRPLHSTGRNTEAF
>TRBJ2-1|TRBV19|12
ASSQVLGTSEQF
>TRBJ2-3|TRBV5-1|12
ASSYRVSTDTQY
>TRBJ2-5|TRBV11-3|13
ASSFGVRGTKTQY
>TRBJ1-1|TRBV12-3/TRBV12-4|11
ASSGGSGRWAF
>TRBJ2-1|TRBV5-1|17
ASSERGGDRDRRGNEQF
>TRBJ1-3|TRBV10-3|12
ATKLEHSGNTIY
>TRBJ2-5|TRBV4-3|13
ASSQDYTRLETQY